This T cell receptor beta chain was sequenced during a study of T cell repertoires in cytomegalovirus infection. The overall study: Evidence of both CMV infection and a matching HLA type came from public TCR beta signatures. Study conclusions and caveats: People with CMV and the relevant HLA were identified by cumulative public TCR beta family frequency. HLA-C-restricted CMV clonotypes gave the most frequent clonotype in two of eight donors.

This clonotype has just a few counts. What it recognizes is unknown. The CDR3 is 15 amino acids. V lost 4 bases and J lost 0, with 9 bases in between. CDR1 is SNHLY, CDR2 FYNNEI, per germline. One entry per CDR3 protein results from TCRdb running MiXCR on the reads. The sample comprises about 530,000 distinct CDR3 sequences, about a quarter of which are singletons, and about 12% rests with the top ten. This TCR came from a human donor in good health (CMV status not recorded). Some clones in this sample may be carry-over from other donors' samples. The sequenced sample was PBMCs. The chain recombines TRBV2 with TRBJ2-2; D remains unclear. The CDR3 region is CASSGLAANTGELFF. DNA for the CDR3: TGTGCCAGCAGTGGACTGGCCGCGAACACCGGGGAGCTGTTTTTT.